This TCR beta chain was profiled in a study of control samples from healthy donors and cancer patients. Using immunoSEQ multiplex PCR, the repertoire was profiled, and TCRdb retains in-frame clones only, with some absent. This sample has around 110,000 clones, with roughly nine tenths found just once. Sequencing was performed on PBMCs. The receptor was derived from a woman aged 45-65 years with colorectal cancer.

CDR3 sequence reads: CAIRDPGGEKLFF. CDR3 coding DNA: TGTGCCATCCGGGACCCCGGGGGTGAAAAACTGTTTTTT. The chain couples TRBV10-3 to TRBJ1-4; tentatively, D is TRBD1 (5 bases). V lost 8 bases and J 7 bases, leaving 14 bases between the germline ends. CDR3 length equals 13 residues. Germline-derived CDR1 and CDR2 are ENHRY and SYGVKD.